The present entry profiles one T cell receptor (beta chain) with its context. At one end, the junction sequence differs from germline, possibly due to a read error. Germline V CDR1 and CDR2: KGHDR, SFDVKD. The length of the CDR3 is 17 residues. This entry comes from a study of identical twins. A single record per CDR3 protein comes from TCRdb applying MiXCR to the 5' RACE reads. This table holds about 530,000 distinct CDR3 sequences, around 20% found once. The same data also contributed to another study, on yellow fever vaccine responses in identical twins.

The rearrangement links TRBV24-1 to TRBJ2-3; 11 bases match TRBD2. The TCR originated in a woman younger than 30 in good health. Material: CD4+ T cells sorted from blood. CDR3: CATSDWRTSGSRDTQYF. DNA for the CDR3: TGTGCCACCAGTGATTGGAGAACTAGCGGGAGCAGAGATACGCAGTATTTT.